The entry below gives a single T cell receptor beta chain sequence along with its context. What it binds is not known. Time point described: after neoadjuvant nivolumab, at surgical resection. The patients had HPV-negative, locally advanced oral cavity squamous cell carcinoma. No culture or expansion preceded analysis of these blood cells. Data came from immunoSEQ multiplex PCR; TCRdb stores just in-frame clones and leaves some out. The sample yields some 10,000 clones, roughly 62% seen once. The sample originates from a study of neoadjuvant anti-PD-1 for oral cavity cancer. Study results and limitations: Pretreatment Treg/Th17 ratio correlated inversely with post-treatment tumor clonality.

The germline V gene has CDR1 SGHVS and CDR2 FNYEAQ. Deletions cut 0 bases from V and 0 bases from J, with 12 bases between. The CDR3 runs to 17 residues. The chain couples TRBV7-6 to TRBJ2-1; the D is unclear. This receptor was identified in a person aged 35-79 years with oral cavity squamous cell carcinoma. This specimen consisted of PBMCs, obtained after nivolumab (anti-PD-1) treatment. Written as DNA, the CDR3 is TGTGCCAGCAGCTTAGCCGTTGGGCATATCTCCTACAATGAGCAGTTCTTC. This gives the protein CASSLAVGHISYNEQFF.